This T cell receptor (beta chain) is drawn from a study of blood T cell repertoires in COVID-19. Across the study: Samples representing acute and convalescent COVID-19 were sourced from the United States, Italy and Spain. T cells, B-cell-depleted T cells, or PBMCs provided the cDNA or gDNA that served as material.

Authors' processing steps: Estimated nucleated cell counts came from reference gene primer amplification. Only in-frame clones appear in the TCRdb table, and some are missing; sequencing was by immunoSEQ multiplex PCR. Clone size and V and J calls were adopted from that table, with D and trimming inferred from the DNA. The sample gives 150,000 to 200,000 clones, around 83% of which show up once; about 8.3% is in the top ten. During active infection, Seattle patients enrolled and were then monitored through disease. This clone was seen ten or more times. V gave up 0 bases and J gave up 0 bases, with 8 bases separating them. This CDR3 region has 15 residues. CDR1 and CDR2 from the germline V gene are MNHEY and SVGAGI.

The sequence came from a woman in her 70s with COVID-19, enrolled during active disease. The specimen was peripheral blood. The chain links TRBV6-5 to TRBJ1-2; D is undetermined. CDR3 sequence: CASSYSSQSNYGYTF. The CDR3 DNA reads as TGTGCCAGCAGTTACTCGTCCCAATCTAACTATGGCTACACCTTC.